This T cell receptor (beta chain) was documented in a study of blood T cell repertoires in COVID-19. Study-wide context: The study drew acute and convalescent COVID-19 samples from the United States, Italy and Spain. T cells, B-cell-depleted T cells, or PBMCs provided the cDNA or gDNA that served as material.

In the authors' methods: Using reference gene primer amplification, nucleated cell counts were estimated. TCRdb keeps only in-frame clones here, not all; method: immunoSEQ multiplex PCR. That table furnishes V, J and clone size, whereas the DNA furnished D and trimming. The data contain under 200,000 clones, about 82% of them singletons. Participants had their cohort set by participant-reported clinical history. This CDR3 has 16 residues. V lost 7 bases and J lost 6; bases outside the gene matches: 12. Germline V gene sequence: CDR1 MDHEN, CDR2 SYDVKM. This chain joins TRBV28 and TRBJ2-2, with 9 nucleotides matching TRBD1. The material sequenced was PBMCs or T cells enriched from blood (not recorded which). The TCR originated in a man in his forties with acute COVID-19. The CDR3 protein is CASTSTGDRAPGELFF. The CDR3 nucleotides read TGTGCCAGCACCTCGACAGGGGACAGGGCCCCCGGGGAGCTGTTTTTT.